What follows is one T cell receptor (beta chain) and its context. These data are taken from a study of blood T cell repertoires in COVID-19. Whole-study context: Whether acute or convalescent, the COVID-19 samples came from the United States, Italy and Spain. PBMCs, B-cell-depleted T cells, or T cells were the source of the cDNA or gDNA that made up the material.

Authors' analysis steps: Reference gene primer amplification yielded estimated nucleated cell counts. Profiled with immunoSEQ multiplex PCR; TCRdb holds only in-frame clones, not every one. Clone size and the V and J calls come from that table; the DNA yielded D and trimming. Of about 52,000 clones listed, 80% to 90% are singletons. The CDR3 runs to 14 residues. Germline V lookup: CDR1 DFQATT, CDR2 SNEGSKA (reference sequence). Deletions cut 3 bases from V and 4 bases from J, with 13 bases between. This TCR derives from an older man with acute or convalescent COVID-19. The chain recombines TRBV20-1 with TRBJ1-5; tentatively, D is TRBD1 (6 bases). Sequences were obtained from peripheral blood. The CDR3 region is CSASARDTNQPQHF. As DNA, the CDR3 is TGCAGTGCTAGTGCCCGGGACACAAATCAGCCCCAGCATTTT.